This TCR beta chain was recovered during a study of Graves' ophthalmopathy and Graves' hyperthyroidism. Germline lookup yields CDR1 MRHNA and CDR2 SNTAGT. Trimming took 3 bases from V and 8 from J, leaving 10 bases between them. The CDR3 has 12 residues. RNA transcripts provided the template for amplifying TCR beta CDR3 regions. Following a first-round RT-PCR that used HTBI primers, a second-round multiplex PCR was carried out. TCRdb called the multiplex PCR reads again in MiXCR, with one record for every CDR3 protein. The table lists around 1.1 million distinct CDR3 sequences, less than 45% of them singletons. This clonotype was recorded at least ten times.

The receptor was isolated from an adult man with Graves' hyperthyroidism. Sequencing was performed on peripheral blood or thyroid tissue (not recorded which). The V and J genes are TRBV6-4 and TRBJ1-2; no reliable D call. The CDR3 loop reads CASSENGGGYTF. The CDR3 nucleotides read TGTGCCAGCAGTGAGAACGGAGGGGGCTACACCTTC.